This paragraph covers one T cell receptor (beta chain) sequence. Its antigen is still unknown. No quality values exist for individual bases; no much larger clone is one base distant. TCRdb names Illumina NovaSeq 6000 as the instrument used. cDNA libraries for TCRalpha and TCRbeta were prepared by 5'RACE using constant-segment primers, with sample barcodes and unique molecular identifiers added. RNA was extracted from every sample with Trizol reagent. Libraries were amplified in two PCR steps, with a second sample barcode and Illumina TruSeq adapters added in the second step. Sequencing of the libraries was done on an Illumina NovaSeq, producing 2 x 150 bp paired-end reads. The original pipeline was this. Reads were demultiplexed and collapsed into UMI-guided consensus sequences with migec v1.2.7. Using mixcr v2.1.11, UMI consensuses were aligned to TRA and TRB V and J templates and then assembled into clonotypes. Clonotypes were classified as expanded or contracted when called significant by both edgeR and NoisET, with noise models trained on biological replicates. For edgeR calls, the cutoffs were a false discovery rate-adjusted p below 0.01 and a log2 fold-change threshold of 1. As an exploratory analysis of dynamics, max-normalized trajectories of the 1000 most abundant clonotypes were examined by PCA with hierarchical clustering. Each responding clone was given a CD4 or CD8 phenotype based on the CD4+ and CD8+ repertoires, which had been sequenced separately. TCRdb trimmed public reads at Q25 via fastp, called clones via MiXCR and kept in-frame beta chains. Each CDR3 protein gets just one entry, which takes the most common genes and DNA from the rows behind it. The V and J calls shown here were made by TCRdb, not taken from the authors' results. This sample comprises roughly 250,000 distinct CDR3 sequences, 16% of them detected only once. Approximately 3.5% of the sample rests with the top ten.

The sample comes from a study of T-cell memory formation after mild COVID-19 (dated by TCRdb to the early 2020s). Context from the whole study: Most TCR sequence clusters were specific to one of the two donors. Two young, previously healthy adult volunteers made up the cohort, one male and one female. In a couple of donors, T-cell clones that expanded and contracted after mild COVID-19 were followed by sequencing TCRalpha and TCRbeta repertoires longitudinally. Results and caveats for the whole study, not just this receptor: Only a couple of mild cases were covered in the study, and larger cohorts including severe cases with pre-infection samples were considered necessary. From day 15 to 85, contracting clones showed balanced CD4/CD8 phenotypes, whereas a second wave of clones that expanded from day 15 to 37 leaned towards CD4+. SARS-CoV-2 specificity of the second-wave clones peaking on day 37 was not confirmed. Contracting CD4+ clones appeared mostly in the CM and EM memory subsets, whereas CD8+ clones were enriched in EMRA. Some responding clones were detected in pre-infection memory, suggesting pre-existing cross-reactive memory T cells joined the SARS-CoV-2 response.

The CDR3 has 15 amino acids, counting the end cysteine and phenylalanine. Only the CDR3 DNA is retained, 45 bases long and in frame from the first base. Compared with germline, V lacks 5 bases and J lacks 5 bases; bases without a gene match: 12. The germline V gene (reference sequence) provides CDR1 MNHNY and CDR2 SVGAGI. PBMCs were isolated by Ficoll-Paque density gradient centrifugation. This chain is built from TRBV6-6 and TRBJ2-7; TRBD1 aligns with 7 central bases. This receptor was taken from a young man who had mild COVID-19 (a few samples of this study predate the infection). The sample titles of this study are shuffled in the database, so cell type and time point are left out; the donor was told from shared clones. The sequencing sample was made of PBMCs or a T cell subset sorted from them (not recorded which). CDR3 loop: CASSTRQGGPDEQYF. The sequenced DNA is TGTGCCAGCAGTACCAGACAGGGTGGGCCAGACGAGCAGTACTTC.